A selection of T cell receptor beta chains follows, all from one sample in a study of cytomegalovirus exposure and HLA in healthy donors. Sequenced by immunoSEQ multiplex PCR; TCRdb stores in-frame clones only, minus some. The table has around 130,000 clones, around four fifths seen once. The sequenced material came from PBMCs. All receptors come from a boy under 18 in good health and CMV-seronegative. Both conserved end residues are part of each CDR3. A D gene is named only where the DNA matches it firmly. Size is omitted from some rows. Given values are once, few, many or a class for expanded clones.

d_call: TRBD2; v_call: TRBV27; clone_size: .; cdr3_length: 13; j_call: TRBJ2-7; cdr3_aa: CASSLGLGYEQYF; cdr3_nt: TGTGCCAGCAGTTTGGGACTAGGCTACGAGCAGTACTTC
d_call: TRBD1; v_call: TRBV27; clone_size: .; cdr3_length: 16; j_call: TRBJ2-7; cdr3_aa: CASSLIGQGASYEQYF; cdr3_nt: TGTGCCAGCAGTTTGATAGGGCAGGGGGCTTCCTACGAGCAGTACTTC
d_call: TRBD1; v_call: TRBV30; clone_size: .; cdr3_length: 15; j_call: TRBJ1-1; cdr3_aa: CAWSGQGAGSTEAFF; cdr3_nt: TGTGCCTGGAGTGGCCAGGGGGCGGGTAGCACTGAAGCTTTCTTT
d_call: TRBD2; v_call: TRBV11-2; clone_size: .; cdr3_length: 17; j_call: TRBJ2-7; cdr3_aa: CASSPGLAGEGVYEQYF; cdr3_nt: TGTGCCAGCAGCCCGGGACTAGCGGGAGAGGGGGTCTACGAGCAGTACTTC
d_call: TRBD1; v_call: TRBV5-4; clone_size: .; cdr3_length: 17; j_call: TRBJ1-1; cdr3_aa: CASSQPAGGRGNTEAFF; cdr3_nt: TGTGCCAGCAGTCAACCGGCAGGGGGTCGAGGGAACACTGAAGCTTTCTTT
d_call: TRBD1; v_call: TRBV5-4; clone_size: .; cdr3_length: 15; j_call: TRBJ2-2; cdr3_aa: CASSPGQGRSGELFF; cdr3_nt: TGTGCCAGCAGCCCGGGACAGGGCCGCAGCGGGGAGCTGTTTTTT
d_call: TRBD2; v_call: TRBV27; clone_size: .; cdr3_length: 16; j_call: TRBJ2-1; cdr3_aa: CASSTLAGGPYNEQFF; cdr3_nt: TGTGCCAGCAGTACACTAGCGGGAGGACCCTACAATGAGCAGTTCTTC
d_call: TRBD2; v_call: TRBV2; clone_size: .; cdr3_length: 15; j_call: TRBJ2-3; cdr3_aa: CASSEGAGGPDTQYF; cdr3_nt: TGTGCCAGCAGTGAGGGGGCGGGAGGCCCAGATACGCAGTATTTT
d_call: TRBD2; v_call: TRBV4-3; clone_size: few; cdr3_length: 16; j_call: TRBJ2-5; cdr3_aa: CASSQVGGQGPETQYF; cdr3_nt: TGCGCCAGCAGCCAAGTGGGAGGGCAGGGCCCAGAGACCCAGTACTTC
d_call: TRBD1; v_call: TRBV7-6; clone_size: .; cdr3_length: 17; j_call: TRBJ2-3; cdr3_aa: CASSFYGGDSLANTQYF; cdr3_nt: TGTGCCAGCAGCTTTTACGGTGGGGACAGCCTCGCGAATACGCAGTATTTT
d_call: .; v_call: TRBV6-1; clone_size: .; cdr3_length: 14; j_call: TRBJ2-3; cdr3_aa: CASSDNLVTDTQYF; cdr3_nt: TGTGCCAGCAGTGACAATCTAGTCACAGATACGCAGTATTTT
d_call: .; v_call: TRBV7-9; clone_size: .; cdr3_length: 11; j_call: TRBJ1-1; cdr3_aa: CASSVLDEAFF; cdr3_nt: TGTGCCAGCAGCGTCTTAGATGAAGCTTTCTTT
d_call: TRBD2; v_call: TRBV25-1; clone_size: once; cdr3_length: 14; j_call: TRBJ2-1; cdr3_aa: CASRSAGGPHEQFF; cdr3_nt: TGTGCCAGCAGATCAGCGGGAGGGCCCCATGAGCAGTTCTTC
d_call: TRBD2; v_call: TRBV5-6; clone_size: .; cdr3_length: 14; j_call: TRBJ2-1; cdr3_aa: CASSLGTSPGEQFF; cdr3_nt: TGTGCCAGCAGCTTGGGGACTAGCCCCGGGGAGCAGTTCTTC
d_call: .; v_call: TRBV5-8; clone_size: .; cdr3_length: 16; j_call: TRBJ1-1; cdr3_aa: CASSLMAGEMNTEAFF; cdr3_nt: TGTGCCAGCAGCTTGATGGCAGGGGAAATGAACACTGAAGCTTTCTTT
d_call: TRBD1; v_call: TRBV5-6; clone_size: .; cdr3_length: 15; j_call: TRBJ1-5; cdr3_aa: CASSWDREKDQPQHF; cdr3_nt: TGTGCCAGCAGCTGGGACAGGGAAAAGGATCAGCCCCAGCATTTT
d_call: .; v_call: TRBV5-1; clone_size: once; cdr3_length: 11; j_call: TRBJ2-7; cdr3_aa: CASSWGGEQYF; cdr3_nt: TGCGCCAGCAGCTGGGGCGGCGAGCAGTACTTC
d_call: .; v_call: TRBV7-9; clone_size: .; cdr3_length: 15; j_call: TRBJ2-3; cdr3_aa: CASSLAGASTDTQYF; cdr3_nt: TGTGCCAGCAGCTTAGCGGGGGCTAGCACAGATACGCAGTATTTT
d_call: TRBD1; v_call: TRBV18; clone_size: .; cdr3_length: 16; j_call: TRBJ1-1; cdr3_aa: CASSPRQGSMNTEAFF; cdr3_nt: TGTGCCAGCTCACCGCGACAGGGAAGCATGAACACTGAAGCTTTCTTT
d_call: TRBD1; v_call: TRBV5-1; clone_size: .; cdr3_length: 13; j_call: TRBJ1-1; cdr3_aa: CASSSTGGTEAFF; cdr3_nt: TGCGCCAGCAGCTCGACAGGGGGCACTGAAGCTTTCTTT
d_call: .; v_call: TRBV10-3; clone_size: .; cdr3_length: 15; j_call: TRBJ2-1; cdr3_aa: CAIRSQARPQDEQFF; cdr3_nt: TGTGCCATCAGATCTCAAGCCCGTCCCCAGGATGAGCAGTTCTTC
d_call: TRBD1; v_call: TRBV19; clone_size: once; cdr3_length: 16; j_call: TRBJ1-2; cdr3_aa: CASSPAGTGGYYGYTF; cdr3_nt: TGTGCCAGTAGTCCCGCTGGGACAGGGGGCTACTATGGCTACACCTTC
d_call: .; v_call: TRBV15; clone_size: .; cdr3_length: 15; j_call: TRBJ1-2; cdr3_aa: CATSRDRGSNYGYTF; cdr3_nt: TGTGCCACCAGCAGAGATCGGGGATCCAACTATGGCTACACCTTC
d_call: .; v_call: TRBV30; clone_size: .; cdr3_length: 14; j_call: TRBJ2-3; cdr3_aa: CAADLGGRTDTQYF; cdr3_nt: TGTGCCGCCGATCTCGGGGGTCGCACAGATACGCAGTATTTT
d_call: TRBD1; v_call: TRBV6-1; clone_size: .; cdr3_length: 17; j_call: TRBJ1-5; cdr3_aa: CASSEGQGGDSNQPQHF; cdr3_nt: TGTGCCAGCAGTGAAGGACAGGGGGGTGACAGCAATCAGCCCCAGCATTTT
d_call: .; v_call: TRBV4-1; clone_size: .; cdr3_length: 15; j_call: TRBJ2-1; cdr3_aa: CASSQESGLYNEQFF; cdr3_nt: TGCGCCAGCAGCCAAGAGAGCGGGCTCTACAATGAGCAGTTCTTC
d_call: TRBD2; v_call: TRBV6-6; clone_size: .; cdr3_length: 16; j_call: TRBJ2-2; cdr3_aa: CASSRGTSGSPGELFF; cdr3_nt: TGTGCCAGCAGCCGAGGGACTAGCGGGAGCCCCGGGGAGCTGTTTTTT
d_call: .; v_call: TRBV9; clone_size: .; cdr3_length: 15; j_call: TRBJ2-7; cdr3_aa: CASSAGLFPRYEQYF; cdr3_nt: TGTGCCAGCAGCGCGGGTCTCTTCCCGCGCTACGAGCAGTACTTC
d_call: .; v_call: TRBV11-2; clone_size: once; cdr3_length: 14; j_call: TRBJ1-1; cdr3_aa: CASSAHPENTEAFF; cdr3_nt: TGTGCCAGCAGCGCCCACCCAGAGAACACTGAAGCTTTCTTT
d_call: TRBD2; v_call: TRBV7-8; clone_size: .; cdr3_length: 18; j_call: TRBJ2-1; cdr3_aa: CASSLGRVTSGRGNEQFF; cdr3_nt: TGTGCCAGCAGCTTAGGAAGGGTAACTAGCGGGAGGGGGAATGAGCAGTTCTTC